The following is a T cell receptor beta chain sequence with its context. This entry belongs to a study of blood T cell repertoires in COVID-19. Turning to the study itself: The analysed material was cDNA or gDNA that came from T cells, B-cell-depleted T cells, or PBMCs.

CDR3 length: 16 amino acids. V lost 0 bases, J lost 5 bases, and 15 bases lay in between. Per germline, CDR1 SGHRS and CDR2 YFSETQ. Original data processing: From reference gene primer amplification, estimates of nucleated cell counts were derived. The method was immunoSEQ multiplex PCR; TCRdb's version includes in-frame clones alone and lacks a portion of them. Clonal size and the V and J genes are those of that table, whereas D and trimming came from the DNA. Among approximately 97,000 clones listed, roughly 80% were seen once. Material: peripheral blood. This TCR came from a human donor in a cohort sampled during active COVID-19. V is TRBV5-1 and J is TRBJ2-1; D perhaps matches TRBD2 (5 bases). Here the CDR3 reads CASSLGGSENNNEQFF. The CDR3 nucleotides read TGCGCCAGCAGCTTGGGCGGTAGCGAGAATAACAATGAGCAGTTCTTC.